Below, 31 T cell receptor beta chains from the same sample are listed, as sequenced in a study of T cells in Graves' hyperthyroidism and ophthalmopathy. Researchers amplified the TCR beta CDR3 regions from RNA transcripts. HTBI primers were the set used in a first-round RT-PCR of the TCR CDR3. Via MiXCR, TCRdb re-called the multiplex PCR reads, giving one row per CDR3 protein. The sample consists of 350,000 to 400,000 distinct CDR3 sequences, 14% of them appearing once. Material for sequencing was blood. Every receptor here comes from a woman aged 60-75 years with Graves' hyperthyroidism.

This clonotype was detected only a few times. The CDR3 loop reads CATSDLGTSGSDEQFF. The CDR3 DNA reads TGTGCCACCAGTGATTTGGGGACTAGCGGGAGTGACGAGCAGTTCTTC. The chain has TRBV24-1 and TRBJ2-1; TRBD2 aligns across 14 bases. The CDR3 covers 16 residues. Trimming cost V 0 bases and J 10 bases; bases outside gene matches: 4. Germline assignment: CDR1 KGHDR and CDR2 SFDVKD.

The V call is TRBV9, the J call TRBJ2-5, with a possible D match to TRBD2 (6 bases). Looked up from germline, CDR1 is SGDLS and CDR2 is YYNGEE. Trimming pared 3 bases from V and 4 bases from J, leaving 28 bases between. This CDR3 has 19 amino acids. This CDR3 reads CASSEGLGFGRDSPETQYF. In DNA form, the CDR3 reads TGTGCCAGCAGCGAGGGCCTCGGTTTTGGGCGGGATAGTCCAGAGACCCAGTACTTC. The whole variable domain, remainder taken from reference TRBV9 and TRBJ2-5, is DSGVTQTPKHLITATGQRVTLRCSPRSGDLSVYWYQQSLDQGLQFLIQYYNGEERAKGNILERFSAQQFPDLHSELNLSSLELGDSALYFCASSEGLGFGRDSPETQYFGPGTRLLVL.

The table lists this clonotype with a few counts. The CDR3 protein is CASSRAQGGRANYGYTF. The CDR3 DNA is TGTGCCAGCAGCCGGGCCCAGGGTGGTAGAGCTAACTATGGCTACACCTTC. The rearrangement links TRBV5-8 to TRBJ1-2; weak D call: TRBD1 (5 bases). There are 17 residues in the CDR3. V lost 4 bases, J lost 0 bases, and 19 bases lay in between. CDR1 SGHTS and CDR2 YDEGEE come from the germline V gene. Supplemented by reference TRBV5-8 and TRBJ1-2, the full variable domain reads EAGVTQSPTHLIKTRGQQATLRCSPISGHTSVYWYQQALGLGLQFLLWYDEGEERNRGNFPPRFSGRQFPNYSSELNVNALELEDSALYLCASSRAQGGRANYGYTFGSGTRLTVV.

The CDR3 DNA sequence: TGCGCCAGCAGCCTTGACACCAGTACCGGGGAGCTGTTTTTT. This sequence encodes CASSLDTSTGELFF. The chain carries TRBV4-1 and TRBJ2-2, with no clear D. The germline gives CDR1 MGHRA, CDR2 YSYEKL. V gave up 4 bases and J gave up 5 bases, with 11 bases separating them. This CDR3 region has 14 residues.

This clonotype turned up a few times. The CDR3 reads CASSAQTGGETQYF. The CDR3 region has the DNA TGTGCCAGCAGCGCACAGACAGGCGGGGAGACCCAGTACTTC. V gene TRBV9 combines with J gene TRBJ2-5, with D possibly being TRBD1 (6 bases). V was trimmed by 3 bases and J by 5 bases, leaving 14 bases between them. Germline loops: CDR1 SGDLS, CDR2 YYNGEE. This CDR3 is built from 14 residues.

The chain combines TRBV28 with TRBJ1-5; no clear D. Germline CDR1 reads MDHEN; CDR2 reads SYDVKM. V shed 6 bases and J shed 0 bases, with 9 bases lying between them. CDR3 length: 14 residues. In DNA form, the CDR3 reads TGTGCCAGCAGATCTTTTTATAGCAATCAGCCCCAGCATTTT. Translating it yields CASRSFYSNQPQHF.

This clonotype was picked up many times. The chain couples TRBV6-1 to TRBJ2-7; 7 bases agree with TRBD1. V lost 5 bases to trimming and J lost 4 bases; unmatched junction nucleotides: 17. Germline assignment: CDR1 MNHNS and CDR2 SASEGT. The CDR3 has 17 amino acids. CDR3 in DNA: TGTGCCAGCAGTTATCTCCCTCCGGGACAGATAAGTTACGAGCAGTACTTC. Its protein is CASSYLPPGQISYEQYF.

This clonotype was detected ten times or more. The chain recombines TRBV29-1 with TRBJ1-6, with D perhaps TRBD1 (5 bases). CDR1 and CDR2 (germline): SQVTM, ANQGSEA. Trimming stripped 1 base from V and 2 bases from J, with 12 bases between. The CDR3 is 16 amino acids. The DNA of the CDR3 is TGCAGCGTTGAAGCCCCAGGGTTCCCCTATAATTCACCCCTCCACTTT. It yields the protein CSVEAPGFPYNSPLHF. Supplemented by reference TRBV29-1 and TRBJ1-6, the full variable domain reads SAVISQKPSRDICQRGTSLTIQCQVDSQVTMMFWYRQQPGQSLTLIATANQGSEATYESGFVIDKFPISRPNLTFSTLTVSNMSPEDSSIYLCSVEAPGFPYNSPLHFGNGTRLTVT.

This clonotype has at least ten counts. The gene calls are TRBV10-2 and TRBJ1-1; no clear D. CDR3 length: 14 residues. V lost 2 bases and J lost 4, with 11 bases in between. Germline CDR1 WSHSY, CDR2 SAAADI. CDR3 in amino acids: CASSEGWESTEAFF. CDR3 DNA: TGCGCCAGCAGTGAGGGGTGGGAGAGCACTGAAGCTTTCTTT.

The chain combines TRBV10-3 with TRBJ2-7; possibly TRBD1 for D (5 bases). Germline V lookup: CDR1 ENHRY, CDR2 SYGVKD. V was trimmed by 5 bases and J by 9 bases, leaving 17 bases between them. This CDR3 is 13 amino acids long. Here the CDR3 DNA reads TGTGCCATCAGTCCTGACAGTTTGGTTGGGCAGTACTTC. Protein sequence: CAISPDSLVGQYF.

The chain employs TRBV7-2 and TRBJ2-7; 12 positions match TRBD2. The CDR3 extends over 21 amino acids. CDR1 is SGHTA, CDR2 FQGNSA, per germline. With 5 bases clipped from V and 2 bases from J, the junction kept 22 bases outside the gene matches. CDR3 amino acids: CASSTHRLAGVHEGLTYEQYF. CDR3 DNA: TGTGCCAGCAGCACCCACAGACTAGCGGGAGTGCACGAGGGGCTAACCTACGAGCAGTACTTC.

This clonotype came up many times. The chain combines TRBV24-1 with TRBJ2-3, with TRBD1 identical over 9 bases. This CDR3 region has 15 residues. V shed 6 bases and J 4 bases; nucleotides not matched to a gene: 7. Germline V gene lookup returns CDR1 KGHDR and CDR2 SFDVKD. The CDR3 sequence is CATSTTGGVPDTQYF. CDR3 DNA sequence: TGTGCCACCAGTACCACAGGGGGCGTTCCAGATACGCAGTATTTT.

This clonotype has ten or more counts. The rearrangement joins TRBV5-1 to TRBJ2-7, with TRBD2 matching 11 bases. There are 16 residues in the CDR3. The V gene end was trimmed by 4 bases and the J gene end by 1 base; junction bases not matched to a gene: 7. The germline gives CDR1 SGHRS, CDR2 YFSETQ. The CDR3 loop is CASSPHGTSGSYEQYF. CDR3 bases: TGCGCCAGCAGCCCCCACGGGACTAGCGGTTCCTACGAGCAGTACTTC.

This clonotype was found a few times. The CDR3 spells CASSIGSGVGEQFF. The DNA for the CDR3 is TGTGCCAGTAGTATAGGTTCGGGGGTGGGTGAGCAGTTCTTC. The rearrangement links TRBV19 to TRBJ2-1; a possible D gene is TRBD2 (6 bases). The CDR3 contains 14 residues. V was cut by 1 base and J by 9 bases, with 13 bases left in between. Germline V gene lookup returns CDR1 LNHDA and CDR2 SQIVND (reference sequence).

The chain is built from TRBV30 and TRBJ1-6; D remains ambiguous. CDR1 is GTSNPN and CDR2 is SVGIG in the germline V gene (reference sequence). CDR3 length equals 12 residues. Between the trimmed V and J ends, which lost 3 bases and 5 bases, there was a span of 5 bases. The CDR3 bases are TGTGCCTGGAGCGGTAATAATTCACCCCTCCACTTT. It encodes CAWSGNNSPLHF.

For this clonotype: Since a much larger clone is just one base distant, this may be a read error. The chain links TRBV2 to TRBJ1-2, with TRBD1 as a possible D gene (5 bases). Trimming pared 1 base from V and 8 bases from J, leaving 11 bases between. Germline V gene data show CDR1 as SNHLY and CDR2 as FYNNEI. The CDR3 has 13 residues. CDR3 region: CASSEGTRGGYTF. CDR3 bases: TGTGCCAGCAGTGAAGGGACAAGGGGCGGCTACACCTTC.

This clonotype has at least ten counts. The rearrangement links TRBV5-8 to TRBJ2-1, with TRBD2 matching over 9 bases. Germline CDR1 and CDR2: SGHTS and YDEGEE. Unmatched junction bases numbered 9, after V lost 4 bases and J lost 4 bases. The CDR3 spans 16 residues. CDR3 DNA sequence: TGTGCCAGCAGCCGTTCTAGCGGGATGGGTTACAATGAGCAGTTCTTC. The encoded protein is CASSRSSGMGYNEQFF.

This clonotype was observed a handful of times. This chain links TRBV2 with TRBJ1-2, with D tentatively TRBD1 (6 bases). V lost 8 bases to trimming and J lost 2 bases, with 27 bases between them. This CDR3 has 18 amino acids. The germline CDR1 and CDR2 sequences are SNHLY and FYNNEI. The CDR3 region is CASSPTGARKVRNYGYTF. CDR3 sequence (DNA): TGTGCCAGCTCACCGACGGGGGCCAGGAAGGTTCGAAACTATGGCTACACCTTC.

This clonotype has at least ten counts. V usage is TRBV5-1 and J usage is TRBJ2-1, with 8 nucleotides matching TRBD1. The CDR3 contains 16 residues. The V segment lost 0 bases and the J segment 6 bases; nucleotides outside the gene matches: 8. Germline V lookup: CDR1 SGHRS, CDR2 YFSETQ. For the CDR3, the DNA is TGCGCCAGCAGCTTGGTTGGACAGGGATTAATCAATGAGCAGTTCTTC. Its translation: CASSLVGQGLINEQFF.

This clonotype occurred many times. The chain combines TRBV20-1 with TRBJ1-1, with D tentatively TRBD1 (6 bases). Per germline, CDR1 DFQATT and CDR2 SNEGSKA (reference sequence). The ends were cut back, 3 bases at V and 0 bases at J, with 8 bases in the middle. The CDR3 spans 13 residues. The CDR3 DNA is TGCAGTGCTAGCGGACAGATGAACACTGAAGCTTTCTTT. Amino acids: CSASGQMNTEAFF.

This clonotype was counted many times. The chain carries TRBV15 and TRBJ2-7; 11 bases map to TRBD2. Germline lookup yields CDR1 LNHNV and CDR2 YYDKDF (reference sequence). The CDR3 consists of 14 residues. With 3 bases clipped from V and 4 bases from J, the junction kept 2 bases outside the gene matches. CDR3 nucleotides: TGTGCCACCAGCAGCCGACTAGCGGGATACGAGCAGTACTTC. It specifies CATSSRLAGYEQYF.

This clonotype was found many times. V gene TRBV6-1 combines with J gene TRBJ2-3, with no clear D. Looked up from germline, CDR1 is MNHNS and CDR2 is SASEGT. Trimming shortened V by 7 bases and J by 5 bases, and 7 bases separated the two germline ends. The CDR3 totals 11 residues. The CDR3 loop is CASTFKDTQYF. The CDR3 nucleotides are TGTGCCAGCACCTTCAAAGATACGCAGTATTTT.

This clonotype was seen ten or more times. The chain uses TRBV27 and TRBJ2-7; D is possibly TRBD1 (6 bases). Germline lookup yields CDR1 MNHEY and CDR2 SMNVEV (reference sequence). The CDR3 sequence is 12 residues long. Trimming stripped 4 bases from V and 6 bases from J, with 10 bases between. CDR3 bases: TGTGCCAGCAGTTCTACAGGGAGCGAGCAGTACTTC. This translates into CASSSTGSEQYF.

The chain is built from TRBV10-3 and TRBJ2-7; possibly TRBD2 for D (5 bases). The germline CDR1 and CDR2 sequences are ENHRY and SYGVKD. CDR3 length equals 12 residues. V was cut by 0 bases and J by 6 bases, with 6 bases left in between. CDR3 loop: CAISESEGEQYF. CDR3 in DNA: TGTGCCATCAGTGAGTCTGAGGGCGAGCAGTACTTC.

This clonotype was seen many times. V and J are TRBV12-3 or TRBV12-4 and TRBJ2-1, with D maybe TRBD2 (6 bases). V was pared by 2 bases and J by 10 bases, with 15 bases between. CDR3 size: 14 residues. CDR3: CASSLSPPGVEQFF. For the CDR3, the DNA is TGTGCCAGCAGTTTAAGCCCTCCGGGAGTGGAGCAGTTCTTC.

This clonotype was counted at least ten times. CDR3 DNA: TGTGCCAGCAGCCAATTCAACACCGGGGAGCTGTTTTTT. Translated, it gives CASSQFNTGELFF. This chain connects TRBV12-3 or TRBV12-4 to TRBJ2-2; D not resolved. The CDR3 is made up of 13 amino acids. The V and J ends lost 6 bases and 2 bases respectively, with 7 bases between them.

The table lists this clonotype with many counts. The genes are TRBV19 and TRBJ1-3; D uncertain. V gave up 5 bases and J gave up 4 bases, with 12 bases separating them. Germline values: CDR1 LNHDA, CDR2 SQIVND (reference sequence). The CDR3 has 14 residues. Written as DNA, the CDR3 is TGTGCCAGTAGTCCCCGGGGAAAAGGAAACACCATATATTTT. As protein: CASSPRGKGNTIYF.

This clonotype was found many times. The chain employs TRBV5-6 and TRBJ2-5; D is uncertain. Per the germline V gene, CDR1 is SGHDT and CDR2 is YYEEEE. The CDR3 covers 12 residues. The V gene lost 0 bases and the J gene lost 3 bases, with 3 bases spanning the gap. In DNA form, the CDR3 reads TGTGCCAGCAGCTTGGTAGAAGAGACCCAGTACTTC. This codes for CASSLVEETQYF.

This clonotype appeared many times. The chain joins TRBV28 to TRBJ1-2; no clear D gene. V lost 6 bases and J lost 3, with 11 bases in between. The CDR3 runs 13 residues. Looked up from germline, CDR1 is MDHEN and CDR2 is SYDVKM. CDR3 DNA sequence: TGTGCCAGCAGGAGCTTTCCTGACTATGGCTACACCTTC. It specifies CASRSFPDYGYTF.

V gene TRBV29-1 combines with J gene TRBJ2-1; 7 bases are shared with TRBD1. The CDR3 spans 15 residues. Trimming took 4 bases from V and 4 from J; bases not matched to a gene: 10. The germline gives CDR1 SQVTM, CDR2 ANQGSEA. The CDR3 DNA sequence: TGCAGCGTTGCCCCGACAGGGATTGTTTACAATGAGCAGTTCTTC. Its protein product is CSVAPTGIVYNEQFF.

This clonotype was detected many times. This chain connects TRBV5-1 to TRBJ2-7; D ambiguous. Trimming stripped 1 base from V and 4 bases from J, with 15 bases between. Germline assignment: CDR1 SGHRS and CDR2 YFSETQ. The length of the CDR3 is 15 residues. CDR3 DNA sequence: TGCGCCAGCAGCTTGTCGATGGGCGGCCAATACGAGCAGTACTTC. It yields the protein CASSLSMGGQYEQYF.